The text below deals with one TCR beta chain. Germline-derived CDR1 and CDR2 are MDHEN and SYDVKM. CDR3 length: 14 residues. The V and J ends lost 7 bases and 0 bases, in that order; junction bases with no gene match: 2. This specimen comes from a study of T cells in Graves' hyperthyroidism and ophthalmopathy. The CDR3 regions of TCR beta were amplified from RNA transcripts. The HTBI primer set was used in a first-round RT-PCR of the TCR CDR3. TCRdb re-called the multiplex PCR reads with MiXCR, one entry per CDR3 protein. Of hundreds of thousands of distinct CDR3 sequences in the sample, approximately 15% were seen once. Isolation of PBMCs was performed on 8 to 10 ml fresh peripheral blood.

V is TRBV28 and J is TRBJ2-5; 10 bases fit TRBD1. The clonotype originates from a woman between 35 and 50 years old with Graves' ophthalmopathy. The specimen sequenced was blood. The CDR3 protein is CASTGTGDQETQYF. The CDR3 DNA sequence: TGTGCCAGCACCGGGACAGGGGACCAAGAGACCCAGTACTTC.